This T cell receptor beta chain was captured in a study of T-cell reconstitution after alpha-beta-depleted transplantation in children. Per the germline V gene, CDR1 is SEHNR and CDR2 is FQNEAQ (reference sequence). J lost 4 bases, V lost 3 bases, and 5 bases had no gene match. CDR3 length equals 15 residues. Study results and caveats: T-cell counts and diversity were attributed mostly to newly produced T cells one year after transplant. About two months after transplant, alpha-beta T cells reportedly came from several hundred expanded graft clones. The study traced high day-60 TCRbeta diversity in some patients to surviving recipient T cells and thymic progenitors.

In its sample, this clonotype was seen a few times. Antigen unknown. The TCRbeta library incorporated unique molecular identifiers. MiXCR was run by TCRdb on the PCR reads, yielding one entry per CDR3 protein. The repertoire holds fewer than 450,000 distinct CDR3 sequences, with roughly 15% as singletons. This material consisted of PBMCs, mostly from graft donor cells, taken 360 days after TCRalphabeta/CD19-depleted stem cell transplant. The V gene is TRBV7-9, the J gene TRBJ2-1, with 8 bases aligning to TRBD2. This sequence originates from a male patient aged 2 to 10 who had a stem cell transplant for acute lymphoblastic leukemia, so the T cells may come from the graft donor. The CDR3: CASSLGVAGYNEQFF. Here the CDR3 DNA reads TGTGCCAGCAGCTTGGGGGTAGCGGGGTACAATGAGCAGTTCTTC.